The 10 T cell receptor beta chains below come from one sample, sequenced in a study of CD8 T cells in ankylosing spondylitis. TCRdb re-analysed the 5' RACE reads in MiXCR, keeping a single row per CDR3 protein. The data hold under 300,000 distinct CDR3 sequences, with around 9.2% observed a single time. Sample: blood, either unsorted or a sorted T cell fraction (not recorded which). Receptors were obtained from a male donor with ankylosing spondylitis or in good health (not recorded which).

Many counts were recorded for this clonotype. The rearrangement joins TRBV27 to TRBJ2-5, with 9 bases identical to TRBD2. Germline CDR1 and CDR2: MNHEY and SMNVEV (reference sequence). After removal of 2 bases from V and 3 bases from J, the junction contained 10 bases not matched to a gene. This CDR3 has 17 residues. The CDR3 loop is CASSLRPSGAPKETQYF. The CDR3 DNA follows: TGTGCCAGCAGTTTAAGGCCTAGCGGGGCACCCAAAGAGACCCAGTACTTC.

In its sample, this clonotype was seen many times. The J gene is TRBJ1-4, the V gene TRBV12-3 or TRBV12-4, with TRBD1 as a possible D gene (5 bases). The ends were cut back, 2 bases at V and 8 bases at J, with 21 bases in the middle. The length of the CDR3 is 17 residues. The CDR3 reads CASSLRDGQALGEKLFF. The CDR3 DNA reads as TGTGCCAGCAGTTTAAGGGACGGTCAGGCCCTTGGGGAAAAACTGTTTTTT.

Many counts were recorded for this clonotype. This chain links TRBV20-1 with TRBJ1-2, with D maybe TRBD1 (6 bases). The CDR3 consists of 14 residues. Germline loops: CDR1 DFQATT, CDR2 SNEGSKA (reference sequence). V lost 0 bases and J 4 bases, leaving 12 bases between the germline ends. CDR3 sequence (DNA): TGCAGTGCTAGAGATAGGGACACCATCTATGGCTACACCTTC. This sequence encodes CSARDRDTIYGYTF.

This clonotype was recorded at least ten times. The chain is built from TRBV9 and TRBJ2-3; D call uncertain. This CDR3 has 13 amino acids. V gave up 0 bases and J gave up 5 bases, with 7 bases separating them. Germline loops: CDR1 SGDLS, CDR2 YYNGEE. CDR3: CASSVGTGDTQYF. The CDR3 nucleotides read TGTGCCAGCAGCGTAGGAACCGGAGATACGCAGTATTTT.

The J gene is TRBJ2-1, the V gene TRBV29-1; 9 nucleotides agree with TRBD2. CDR3 length: 17 residues. CDR1 and CDR2 (germline): SQVTM, ANQGSEA. V was pared by 2 bases and J by 4 bases, with 12 bases of the junction left unmatched. The CDR3 loop reads CSVETGTSWIPYNEQFF. CDR3 coding DNA: TGCAGCGTTGAAACCGGGACTAGCTGGATTCCTTACAATGAGCAGTTCTTC.

The V and J genes are TRBV4-1 and TRBJ1-2; tentative D call: TRBD1 (5 bases). Germline V gives CDR1 MGHRA, CDR2 YSYEKL. The CDR3 length is 15 residues. V was cut by 0 bases and J by 2 bases, with 10 bases left in between. CDR3 sequence: CASSQDAGRNYGYTF. The CDR3 nucleotides read TGCGCCAGCAGCCAAGACGCAGGGAGGAACTATGGCTACACCTTC.

This clonotype has a handful of counts. The genes are TRBV7-3 and TRBJ2-3, with 9 bases that match TRBD2. Unmatched junction bases numbered 5, after V lost 4 bases and J lost 0 bases. The V gene's germline CDR1 is SGHTA and CDR2 FQGTGA. The CDR3 runs to 16 residues. This chain's CDR3 is CASSSGLAQSTDTQYF. For the CDR3, the DNA is TGTGCCAGCAGCTCGGGACTAGCCCAAAGCACAGATACGCAGTATTTT.

This clonotype was counted at least ten times. The chain recombines TRBV20-1 with TRBJ1-5; TRBD1 matches at 7 bases. Germline lookup yields CDR1 DFQATT and CDR2 SNEGSKA (reference sequence). The CDR3 spans 13 residues. V dropped 3 bases and J dropped 4; count of bases not matched to a gene: 3. CDR3 sequence (DNA): TGCAGTGCTAGGGACAGGATTAATCAGCCCCAGCATTTT. This encodes CSARDRINQPQHF.

This clonotype was detected many times. The rearrangement joins TRBV5-1 to TRBJ2-1; 16 positions agree with TRBD2. CDR1 is SGHRS and CDR2 is YFSETQ in the germline V gene. J lost 9 bases, V lost 4 bases, and 4 bases had no gene match. This CDR3 has 15 amino acids. CDR3: CASSAGLAGGREQFF. The CDR3 DNA sequence: TGCGCCAGCAGCGCGGGACTAGCGGGAGGGCGTGAGCAGTTCTTC.

This clonotype has ten or more counts. CDR3 nucleotide sequence: TGTGCCAGCAGTTCTGTAGGGGGGGGTTACGAGCAGTACTTC. This encodes CASSSVGGGYEQYF. The rearrangement links TRBV6-5 to TRBJ2-7; TRBD2 might be the D (7 bases). The CDR3 loop spans 14 amino acids. V gave up 4 bases and J gave up 4 bases, with 14 bases separating them. Looked up from germline, CDR1 is MNHEY and CDR2 is SVGAGI.